A selection of T cell receptor beta chains follows, all from one sample in a study of regulatory T cells in long-lasting Graves disease. TCRdb redid the calling of the multiplex PCR reads with MiXCR, one entry per CDR3 protein. The sample records hundreds of thousands of distinct CDR3 sequences, 15% to 20% being singletons. These data are also associated with another study on T cells in Graves' hyperthyroidism and ophthalmopathy.

Sequenced material: peripheral blood mononuclear cells (PBMCs), taken at new diagnosis, from a patient treated with antithyroid drugs. These receptors came from a man in his forties with Graves disease. The CDR3 runs from the conserved cysteine through the conserved F or W. Fields, in order: clone size, V gene, J gene, D gene, CDR3 DNA, CDR3 protein. The D gene is left open where the match is weak. Rows give clone size only sometimes, using once, few, many, or a class for an expanded clone.

few	TRBV19	TRBJ2-5	-	TGTGCCAGTAGTTACAGGGTTAACGGGACCCAGTACTTC	CASSYRVNGTQYF
-	TRBV7-2	TRBJ2-7	TRBD2	TGTGCCAGCGGGACTAGCGGGGCCTACGAGCAGTACTTC	CASGTSGAYEQYF
few	TRBV20-1	TRBJ2-5	-	TGCAGTGCTAGAGCCCCCACCGGGGACCAAGAGACCCAGTACTTC	CSARAPTGDQETQYF
many	TRBV3-1	TRBJ2-2	-	TGTGCCAGCAGCCATAGCAATACCGGGGAGCTGTTTTTT	CASSHSNTGELFF
many	TRBV5-1	TRBJ2-7	-	TGCGCCAGCAGCCTGGAGGGGGTGTACGAGCAGTACTTC	CASSLEGVYEQYF
many	TRBV2	TRBJ1-3	-	TGTGCCAGCACGGGGACCAGGGCGACAGGAAACACCATATATTTT	CASTGTRATGNTIYF
few	TRBV27	TRBJ2-7	TRBD1	TGTGCCAGCAGTTTATCACGGACAGGGGGCGACTCCTACGAGCAGTACTTC	CASSLSRTGGDSYEQYF
many	TRBV7-8	TRBJ1-2	TRBD1	TGTGCCAGCAGCTTAAGGACAGGAGATAACTATGGCTACACCTTC	CASSLRTGDNYGYTF
many	TRBV3-1	TRBJ1-5	-	TGTGCCAGCAGCCAAGACTGGCAGGGGAGCCAGCCCCAGCATTTT	CASSQDWQGSQPQHF
few	TRBV15	TRBJ1-2	-	TGTGCCACCCTCGGGGTCTCGGACGGAAACTATGGCTACACCTTC	CATLGVSDGNYGYTF
many	TRBV30	TRBJ1-1	-	TGTGCCTGGAGTGTAATAGAGGCAAACACTGAAGCTTTCTTT	CAWSVIEANTEAFF
many	TRBV7-3	TRBJ2-2	TRBD2	TGTGCCAGCAGCTTTTCTAGCGGAGACACCGGGGAGCTGTTTTTT	CASSFSSGDTGELFF
many	TRBV9	TRBJ1-1	-	TGTGCCAGCAGCGTAGATTTCGGGGATCGCACTGAAGCTTTCTTT	CASSVDFGDRTEAFF
-	TRBV28	TRBJ1-2	-	TGTGCCAGCAGTTTAGGTCATTTCTATGGCTACACCTTC	CASSLGHFYGYTF
many	TRBV28	TRBJ2-5	TRBD2	TGTGCCAGCAGTTTGGGACTAGCGGGGGAAAGTGGAAAGACCCAGTACTTC	CASSLGLAGESGKTQYF
-	TRBV11-3	TRBJ1-4	TRBD1	TGCGCCAGCAGCCGTGGGACAGGGGACGATGAAAAACTGTTTTTT	CASSRGTGDDEKLFF
many	TRBV2	TRBJ1-2	-	TGTGCCACAACAATAGGACAGAACTATGGCTACACCTTC	CATTIGQNYGYTF